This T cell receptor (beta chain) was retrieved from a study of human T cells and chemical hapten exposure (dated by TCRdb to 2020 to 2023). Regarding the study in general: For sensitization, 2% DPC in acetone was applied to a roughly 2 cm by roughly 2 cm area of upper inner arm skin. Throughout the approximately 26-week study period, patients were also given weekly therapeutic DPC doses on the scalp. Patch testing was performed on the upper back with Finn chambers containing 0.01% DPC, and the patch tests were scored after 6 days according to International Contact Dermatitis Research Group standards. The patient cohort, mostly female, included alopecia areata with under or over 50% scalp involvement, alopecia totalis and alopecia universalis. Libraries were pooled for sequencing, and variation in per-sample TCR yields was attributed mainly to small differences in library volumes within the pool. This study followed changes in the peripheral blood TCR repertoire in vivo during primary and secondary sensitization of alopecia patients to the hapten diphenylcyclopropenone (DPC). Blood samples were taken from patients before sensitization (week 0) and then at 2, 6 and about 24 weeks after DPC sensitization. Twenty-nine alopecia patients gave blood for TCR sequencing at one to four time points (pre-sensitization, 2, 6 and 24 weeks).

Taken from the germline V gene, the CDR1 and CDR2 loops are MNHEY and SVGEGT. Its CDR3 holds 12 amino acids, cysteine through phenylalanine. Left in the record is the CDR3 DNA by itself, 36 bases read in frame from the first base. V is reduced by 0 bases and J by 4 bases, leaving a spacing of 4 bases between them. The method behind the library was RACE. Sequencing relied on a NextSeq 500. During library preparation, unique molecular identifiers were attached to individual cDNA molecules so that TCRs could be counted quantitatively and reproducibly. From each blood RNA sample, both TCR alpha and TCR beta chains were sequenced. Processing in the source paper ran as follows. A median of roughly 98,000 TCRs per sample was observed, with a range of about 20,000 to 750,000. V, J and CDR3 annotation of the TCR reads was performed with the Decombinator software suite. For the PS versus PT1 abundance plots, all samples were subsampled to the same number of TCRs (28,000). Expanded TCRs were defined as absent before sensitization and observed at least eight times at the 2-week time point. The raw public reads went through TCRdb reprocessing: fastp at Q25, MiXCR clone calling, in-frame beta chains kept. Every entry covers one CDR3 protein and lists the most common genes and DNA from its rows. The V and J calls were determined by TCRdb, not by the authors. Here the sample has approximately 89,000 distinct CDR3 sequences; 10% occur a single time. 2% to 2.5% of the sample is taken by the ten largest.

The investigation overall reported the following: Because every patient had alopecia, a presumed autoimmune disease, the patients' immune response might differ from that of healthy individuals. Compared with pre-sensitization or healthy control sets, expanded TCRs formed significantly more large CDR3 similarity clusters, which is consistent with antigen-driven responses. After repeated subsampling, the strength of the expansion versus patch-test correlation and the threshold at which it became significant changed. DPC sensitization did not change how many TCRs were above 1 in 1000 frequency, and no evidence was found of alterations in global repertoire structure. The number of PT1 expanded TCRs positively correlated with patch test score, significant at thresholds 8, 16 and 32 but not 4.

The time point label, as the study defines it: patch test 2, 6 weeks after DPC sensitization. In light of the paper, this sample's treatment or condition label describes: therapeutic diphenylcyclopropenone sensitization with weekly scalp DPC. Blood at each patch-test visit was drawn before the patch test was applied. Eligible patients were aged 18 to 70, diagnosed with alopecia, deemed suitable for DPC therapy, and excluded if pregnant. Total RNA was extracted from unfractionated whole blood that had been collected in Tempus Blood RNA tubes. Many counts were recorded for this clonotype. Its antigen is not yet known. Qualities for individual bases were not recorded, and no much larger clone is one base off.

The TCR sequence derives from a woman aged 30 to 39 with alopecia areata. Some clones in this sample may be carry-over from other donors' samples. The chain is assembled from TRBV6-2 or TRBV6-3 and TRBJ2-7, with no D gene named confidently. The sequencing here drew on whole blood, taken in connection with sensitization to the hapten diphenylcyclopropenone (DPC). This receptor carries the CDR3 CASSYSSYEQYF. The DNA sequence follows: TGTGCCAGCAGTTACTCTTCGTACGAGCAGTACTTC.